The rows below give T cell receptor beta chains drawn from one sample of a study of T-cell reconstitution after alpha-beta-depleted transplantation in children. TCRdb reprocessed the PCR reads with MiXCR, giving one entry per CDR3 protein. In the table there are more than 200,000 distinct CDR3 sequences, about 8.2% of which are singletons. The specimen was PBMCs, mostly from graft donor cells, collected 360 days after TCRalphabeta/CD19-depleted stem cell transplant. The receptors originated from a male patient under 10 years old who had a stem cell transplant for acute myeloid leukemia, so the T cells may come from the graft donor. CDR3s leave out the opening cysteine and the closing phenylalanine or tryptophan. The D gene is left open where the match is weak.

TRBD2 | 13 | TRBV6-5 | ASSYSLAGVYEQY
TRBD1 | 11 | TRBV7-2 | ASSPGTGEGPN
NA | 11 | TRBV15 | ATSRVGGYEQY
NA | 16 | TRBV12-3/TRBV12-4 | ASSPQGSTSSYNSPLH
NA | 12 | TRBV5-6 | ASSSQPDTGELF
NA | 10 | TRBV4-3 | ASSPPQGEAF
NA | 11 | TRBV20-1 | SARGLAKNIQY
TRBD1 | 12 | TRBV15 | ATSVPGQGYEQY
NA | 14 | TRBV11-2 | ASRGSAIGGTGELF
NA | 13 | TRBV12-3/TRBV12-4 | ASSLGVKRPGELF
NA | 12 | TRBV20-1 | SASRDTSTDTQY
TRBD1 | 13 | TRBV20-1 | SAFETGTGWDEQY
TRBD2 | 13 | TRBV20-1 | SARSGSGNTGELF
NA | 12 | TRBV12-3/TRBV12-4 | ASSHRTAGATQY
NA | 12 | TRBV7-2 | ASSLKGMNTEAF
NA | 10 | TRBV4-3 | ASSQVDYEQF
NA | 15 | TRBV20-1 | SARVGTGTASNQPQH
NA | 14 | TRBV7-2 | ASSLSVGKGEETQY
TRBD2 | 16 | TRBV4-2 | ASSQGGGAFSGANVLT
NA | 11 | TRBV29-1 | SVEDPSRAGYT
NA | 10 | TRBV5-1 | ASSLTDYEQY
NA | 13 | TRBV5-1 | ASSSGSWDTGELF
NA | 9 | TRBV12-3/TRBV12-4 | ASSVRDTQY
NA | 12 | TRBV20-1 | SARTALRGDTQY
NA | 12 | TRBV20-1 | SARDTQTAYGYT
NA | 13 | TRBV10-3 | AISEQTQGYNEQF
NA | 12 | TRBV18 | ASSRGLGQYGYT
NA | 12 | TRBV29-1 | SVLGGGTYNEQF
NA | 12 | TRBV11-2 | ASSLSSANNEQF
NA | 13 | TRBV12-3/TRBV12-4 | ASSLARRTNYGYT
NA | 16 | TRBV12-3/TRBV12-4 | ASSLLGIGSLFTDTQY
NA | 10 | TRBV29-1 | SVEGVTGELF
NA | 14 | TRBV12-3/TRBV12-4 | ASSFVAAISYNEQF
NA | 11 | TRBV29-1 | SVGFREQGEAF
NA | 12 | TRBV18 | ASSPPHSQETQY
NA | 14 | TRBV7-9 | ASSFGDIGWDQPQH
NA | 12 | TRBV4-1 | ASTQEGDRRPQH
NA | 12 | TRBV4-3 | ASSQGLANNEQF
TRBD1 | 11 | TRBV19 | ASSGQVRTEAF